The clone carrying this T cell receptor beta chain has ten or more counts. Its antigen is currently unknown. MiXCR was run by TCRdb on the 5' RACE reads, yielding one entry per CDR3 protein. Here the sample spans around 250,000 distinct CDR3 sequences, over 9.5% being singletons. This sample stems from a study of identical twins. The CDR3 loop spans 15 amino acids. CDR1 and CDR2 (germline): SGHRS, YFSETQ. V lost 4 bases to trimming and J lost 5 bases, with 16 bases between them. Study-level results: Out-of-frame beta chain sequences displayed weaker excess sharing between twins.

The sample was also reused in another study, on yellow fever vaccine responses in identical twins.

The chain recombines TRBV5-1 with TRBJ2-1, with a weak D call TRBD2 (5 bases). Sequencing was performed on memory (CD45RO+) T cells sorted from blood. The TCR sequence derives from a woman between 18 and 30 years old in good health. The DNA of the CDR3 is TGCGCCAGCAGCGGAGGCCACCCCGGGGACAATGAGCAGTTCTTC. Translating gives CASSGGHPGDNEQFF. Filled out from reference TRBV5-1 and TRBJ2-1, the complete variable domain reads KAGVTQTPRYLIKTRGQQVTLSCSPISGHRSVSWYQQTPGQGLQFLFEYFSETQRNKGNFPGRFSGRQFSNSRSEMNVSTLELGDSALYLCASSGGHPGDNEQFFGPGTRLTVL.